Listed here are 10 T cell receptor beta chains from one sample, sequenced in a study of regulatory T cells in long-lasting Graves disease. Library construction for TCR beta used iRepertoire HTBI primers and Arm-PCR of CDR3 regions. TCRdb passed the multiplex PCR reads through MiXCR, listing each CDR3 protein once. The table shows 400,000 to 600,000 distinct CDR3 sequences, with about 22% occurring only once. Time point denoted: persistent/refractory GD, antithyroid drugs over 5 years with positive TRAb. Researchers made the TCR library from RNA that was extracted from PBMCs. This material consisted of peripheral blood mononuclear cells (PBMCs), taken when the disease was refractory, from a patient treated with antithyroid drugs. The receptors stem from a female donor with Graves disease.

Many counts were recorded for this clonotype. The chain is built from TRBV12-3 or TRBV12-4 and TRBJ1-2; D not resolved. With 5 bases removed from V and 8 bases from J, the gap between germline ends came to 9 bases. The CDR3 length is 11 residues. As DNA, the CDR3 is TGTGCCAGCAGTCGGGGTGAAGGCTACACCTTC. It encodes CASSRGEGYTF.

The table lists this clonotype with many counts. The chain recombines TRBV7-3 with TRBJ2-2; D is unclear. CDR3 length equals 13 residues. The V end lost 4 bases, the J end lost 8 bases, and 11 bases lay between the germline ends. Germline values: CDR1 SGHTA, CDR2 FQGTGA. The CDR3 nucleotides read TGTGCCAGCAGCTCCCTTGGGGTTGGGGAGCTGTTTTTT. Residues: CASSSLGVGELFF.

The chain uses TRBV4-2 and TRBJ2-7; no clear D gene. V was pared by 0 bases and J by 0 bases, with 15 bases between. Germline V gives CDR1 LGHNA, CDR2 YNFKEQ. This CDR3 region has 17 residues. The CDR3 region has the DNA TGTGCCAGCAGCCAAGATCCGGTACAGTCTAGCTCCTACGAGCAGTACTTC. Protein: CASSQDPVQSSSYEQYF.

This clonotype was seen ten or more times. The CDR3 sequence: CAWRLGEKLFF. The CDR3 nucleotides read TGTGCCTGGAGATTGGGGGAAAAACTGTTTTTT. This chain joins TRBV30 and TRBJ1-4; D gene unclear. CDR1 is GTSNPN, CDR2 SVGIG, per germline (reference sequence). V was clipped by 3 bases and J by 8 bases, with 7 bases between them. The length of the CDR3 is 11 residues.

This clonotype was observed a few times. The chain combines TRBV2 with TRBJ1-1; D remains ambiguous. Between the trimmed V and J ends, which lost 7 bases and 4 bases, there was a span of 13 bases. The CDR3 consists of 13 residues. The V gene's germline CDR1 is SNHLY and CDR2 FYNNEI. DNA of the CDR3: TGTGCCAGCACTGTTTTGTTTCCCACTGAAGCTTTCTTT. Translating it yields CASTVLFPTEAFF.

This chain joins TRBV29-1 and TRBJ1-1; no clear D gene. This CDR3 is built from 13 residues. Germline V gives CDR1 SQVTM, CDR2 ANQGSEA. Trimming took 0 bases from V and 6 from J, leaving 11 bases between them. The CDR3 spells CSVEEAVGAEAFF. CDR3 DNA sequence: TGCAGCGTTGAAGAAGCGGTGGGAGCTGAAGCTTTCTTT.

The gene calls are TRBV3-1 and TRBJ2-2; possible D gene TRBD2, 6 bases. V was clipped by 0 bases and J by 5 bases, with 19 bases between them. The CDR3 covers 18 residues. Per the germline V gene, CDR1 is LGHDT and CDR2 is YNNKEL (reference sequence). In nucleotides, the CDR3 is TGTGCCAGCAGCCAAGACTGGCGGTTTCGGGAGAGAACCGGGGAGCTGTTTTTT. Translating it yields CASSQDWRFRERTGELFF.

This clonotype was counted many times. The chain couples TRBV5-1 to TRBJ2-7; 9 bases map to TRBD1. The V segment lost 4 bases and the J segment 5 bases; nucleotides outside the gene matches: 10. The CDR3 consists of 15 residues. Germline V gene sequence: CDR1 SGHRS, CDR2 YFSETQ. The DNA for the CDR3 is TGCGCCAGCAGCAGAGTCCCGGGACAGGGCCACGAGCAGTACTTC. Amino acids: CASSRVPGQGHEQYF.

This clonotype was detected ten times or more. V and J are TRBV2 and TRBJ2-7, with D perhaps given as TRBD1 or TRBD2 (5 bases each). CDR1 is SNHLY, CDR2 FYNNEI, per germline. Trimming stripped 8 bases from V and 4 bases from J, with 18 bases between. This CDR3 is 14 amino acids long. The DNA of the CDR3 is TGTGCCAGCTTCGGGGCAGGGTCGGGGTACGAGCAGTACTTC. Translated, it gives CASFGAGSGYEQYF.

This clonotype is a singleton in its sample. The chain links TRBV28 to TRBJ2-3; tentative D call: TRBD2 (5 bases). V lost 6 bases and J 0 bases, leaving 19 bases between the germline ends. The CDR3 contains 17 residues. Germline CDR1 reads MDHEN; CDR2 reads SYDVKM. CDR3 sequence: CASSSPIVRESTDTQYF. DNA of the CDR3: TGTGCCAGCAGCTCCCCGATTGTGAGGGAGAGCACAGATACGCAGTATTTT. The full variable domain, in which reference TRBV28 and TRBJ2-3 provide the parts outside the CDR3, is DVKVTQSSRYLVKRTGEKVFLECVQDMDHENMFWYRQDPGLGLRLIYFSYDVKMKEKGDIPEGYSVSREKKERFSLILESASTNQTSMYLCASSSPIVRESTDTQYFGPGTRLTVL.